This passage covers 11 T cell receptor beta chains from one sample sequenced in a study of T cell changes during pregnancy in multiple sclerosis. Sequencing used immunoSEQ multiplex PCR; TCRdb keeps in-frame clones, though not all of them. Among roughly 57,000 clones listed, roughly 94% were seen once. The specimen comprised CD8+ T cells from peripheral blood mononuclear cells, sampled after pregnancy. Every receptor here comes from a female donor with multiple sclerosis, enrolled in a pregnancy study.

The chain is built from TRBV10-3 and TRBJ2-7, with 7 bases fitting TRBD2. Trimming at V came to 1 base and at J to 5 bases, leaving 14 bases not matched to a gene. Per the germline V gene, CDR1 is ENHRY and CDR2 is SYGVKD. The CDR3 extends over 17 amino acids. CDR3 residues: CAISEYGKGLDLHEQYF. The DNA of the CDR3 is TGTGCCATCAGTGAGTACGGGAAAGGACTAGACCTTCACGAGCAGTACTTC.

This chain joins TRBV6-5 and TRBJ1-1; 9 positions agree with TRBD1. Germline V lookup: CDR1 MNHEY, CDR2 SVGAGI. V gave up 2 bases and J gave up 5 bases; unmatched junction bases: 9. This CDR3 is 16 amino acids long. The CDR3 loop is CASSYTLTGGDTEAFF. CDR3 DNA sequence: TGTGCCAGCAGTTACACCTTGACAGGGGGGGATACTGAAGCTTTCTTT.

This clone was picked up one time. The chain has TRBV10-3 and TRBJ1-5; the match to TRBD1 covers 10 bases. The CDR3 is 17 amino acids. Germline V CDR1 and CDR2: ENHRY, SYGVKD. J was trimmed by 2 bases and V by 0 bases; bases with no gene match: 4. The CDR3 region is CAISESGDRGGNQPQHF. The DNA of the CDR3 is TGTGCCATCAGTGAGTCGGGGGACAGGGGTGGCAATCAGCCCCAGCATTTT.

The chain links TRBV4-3 to TRBJ2-3; the D gene is possibly TRBD2 (5 bases). Trimming stripped 4 bases from V and 0 bases from J, with 11 bases between. Per the germline V gene, CDR1 is LGHNA and CDR2 is YSLEER. The CDR3 has 15 amino acids. DNA of the CDR3: TGCGCCAGCAGCCTGTGGGCGGGCAGCACAGATACGCAGTATTTT. Encoded protein: CASSLWAGSTDTQYF.

The genes are TRBV5-6 and TRBJ1-1, with D perhaps TRBD1 (6 bases). Trimming shortened V by 5 bases and J by 2 bases, and 16 bases separated the two germline ends. Germline assignment: CDR1 SGHDT and CDR2 YYEEEE. The CDR3 runs to 15 residues. The CDR3 loop is CASRAGRGVNTEAFF. CDR3 nucleotides: TGTGCCAGCAGAGCGGGGAGGGGGGTTAACACTGAAGCTTTCTTT. Full variable domain (outside the CDR3, taken from reference TRBV5-6 and TRBJ1-1): DAGVTQSPTHLIKTRGQQVTLRCSPKSGHDTVSWYQQALGQGPQFIFQYYEEEERQRGNFPDRFSGHQFPNYSSELNVNALLLGDSALYLCASRAGRGVNTEAFFGQGTRLTVV.

The chain links TRBV9 to TRBJ2-3; TRBD2 aligns across 8 bases. V shed 0 bases, J shed 4 bases, and the junction held 7 bases outside the gene matches. The CDR3 length is 16 residues. CDR1 and CDR2 (germline): SGDLS, YYNGEE. CDR3 sequence: CASSVGAGGSSDTQYF. CDR3 bases: TGTGCCAGCAGCGTAGGTGCGGGAGGTAGTTCAGATACGCAGTATTTT.

The chain links TRBV19 to TRBJ1-1; D gene uncertain. CDR1 and CDR2 from the germline V gene are LNHDA and SQIVND (reference sequence). The CDR3 sequence is 12 residues long. The CDR3 DNA reads as TGTGCGACAAGTTTGGGGAACACTGAAGCTTTCTTT. Residues: CATSLGNTEAFF.

This clone was recorded only once. The rearrangement joins TRBV18 to TRBJ2-7; D perhaps matches TRBD2 (6 bases). The length of the CDR3 is 14 residues. From germline, CDR1 is KGHSH and CDR2 LQKENI. V was trimmed by 4 bases and J by 4 bases, leaving 14 bases between them. In DNA, the CDR3 is TGTGCCAGCTCACACGGGACGGGGGAATACGAGCAGTACTTC. It is translated as CASSHGTGEYEQYF.

The rearrangement uses TRBV6-6 and TRBJ1-1, with 9 bases that match TRBD1. This CDR3 contains 15 residues. The V segment lost 7 bases and the J segment 6 bases; nucleotides outside the gene matches: 12. CDR1 is MNHNY and CDR2 is SVGAGI in the germline V gene (reference sequence). CDR3 loop: CASIHGGQGGAEAFF. CDR3 bases: TGTGCCAGCATCCATGGGGGACAGGGTGGGGCTGAAGCTTTCTTT.

V is TRBV27 and J is TRBJ2-3, with D unresolved. The V gene's germline CDR1 is MNHEY and CDR2 SMNVEV (reference sequence). The CDR3 is 13 amino acids. Trimming took off 4 bases at V and 0 bases at J, with 5 bases between the two ends. In DNA, the CDR3 is TGTGCCAGCAGTTCGACTAGCACAGATACGCAGTATTTT. Translating it yields CASSSTSTDTQYF.

The V and J genes are TRBV10-2 and TRBJ2-3; a weak D match, TRBD1 (6 bases). V lost 4 bases to trimming and J lost 1 base, with 9 bases between them. The CDR3 has 14 residues. CDR1 and CDR2 from the germline V gene are WSHSY and SAAADI. CDR3 loop: CASSVQGGTDTQYF. The CDR3 region has the DNA TGCGCCAGCAGTGTACAGGGAGGCACAGATACGCAGTATTTT.